What follows are 11 T cell receptor beta chains derived from one specimen sequenced in a study of cytomegalovirus exposure and HLA in healthy donors (TCRdb year 2017). The library came from the immunoSEQ multiplex PCR assay. TCRdb provides this immuneACCESS table in a form limited to in-frame rearrangements. Some clones are lacking; in checked studies, under half of them reflect an unresolved V gene, and why the rest are absent is not known. This sample has 150,000 to 200,000 clones in its table, and around 85% of those were observed once. The ten most abundant clones make up 2% to 2.5% of the sample. Sequencing was done on a sample of PBMCs. These receptor sequences come from a man aged 25 to 40 in good health and CMV-seropositive.

The genes are TRBV7-6 and TRBJ2-5, with 10 bases identical to TRBD2. The CDR3 loop spans 18 amino acids. Germline loops: CDR1 SGHVS, CDR2 FNYEAQ. V lost 3 bases to trimming and J lost 3 bases; unmatched junction nucleotides: 13. The CDR3 spells CASSFPRTSGSVKETQYF. In DNA, the CDR3 is TGTGCCAGCAGCTTCCCCCGGACTAGCGGATCAGTTAAAGAGACCCAGTACTTC.

V and J are TRBV2 and TRBJ1-6; D might be TRBD1 (5 bases). CDR1 is SNHLY, CDR2 FYNNEI, per germline. V lost 4 bases and J 10 bases, leaving 11 bases between the germline ends. The CDR3 consists of 13 residues. In nucleotides, the CDR3 is TGTGCCAGCAGTGCGCAGGGTGGGTCACCCCTCCACTTT. Protein: CASSAQGGSPLHF.

The rearrangement links TRBV5-1 to TRBJ1-3, with D unresolved. CDR1 is SGHRS and CDR2 is YFSETQ in the germline V gene. The CDR3 runs 16 residues. Between the trimmed V and J ends, which lost 0 bases and 2 bases, there was a span of 12 bases. In nucleotides, the CDR3 is TGCGCCAGCAGCTTGGGAGGGAAAACGGCTGGAAACACCATATATTTT. Translated: CASSLGGKTAGNTIYF.

The chain employs TRBV10-3 and TRBJ1-1; D is perhaps TRBD1 (5 bases). Germline CDR1 and CDR2: ENHRY and SYGVKD. Deletions cut 1 base from V and 7 bases from J, with 10 bases between. The CDR3 loop spans 13 amino acids. CDR3 sequence: CAISEWQGHEAFF. In DNA form, the CDR3 reads TGTGCCATCAGTGAGTGGCAGGGCCATGAAGCTTTCTTT.

This clone was detected a few times. The V and J genes are TRBV4-1 and TRBJ1-1, with D possibly being TRBD1 (6 bases). CDR1 and CDR2 (germline): MGHRA, YSYEKL. The CDR3 is 17 residues long. Trimming cost V 0 bases and J 4 bases, with 18 bases left between them. The CDR3 coding sequence is TGCGCCAGCAGCCAAGACCCTCTTAGACAGGATCGCACTGAAGCTTTCTTT. This translates into CASSQDPLRQDRTEAFF.

J is TRBJ2-2 and V is TRBV2; 8 nucleotides line up with TRBD2. The CDR3 loop spans 15 amino acids. The J segment lost 5 bases and the V segment lost 6 bases, leaving 8 bases of the junction unmatched. Germline V gives CDR1 SNHLY, CDR2 FYNNEI. The CDR3 sequence is CASRPGGALTGELFF. In DNA form, the CDR3 reads TGTGCCAGCAGGCCCGGGGGGGCCTTAACCGGGGAGCTGTTTTTT.

The chain uses TRBV6-5 and TRBJ1-2, with TRBD1 matching 9 bases. J gave up 5 bases and V 2 bases, and 6 bases lay outside the gene matches. CDR1 and CDR2 from the germline V gene are MNHEY and SVGAGI. This CDR3 is 15 amino acids long. CDR3 sequence (DNA): TGTGCCAGCAGTTACCAATGGACAGGGGAATATGGCTACACCTTC. It translates to CASSYQWTGEYGYTF.

The chain employs TRBV5-4 and TRBJ2-5; tentative D call: TRBD2 (6 bases). V shed 0 bases and J shed 4 bases, with 16 bases lying between them. The CDR3 is 16 amino acids. From germline, CDR1 is SGHNT and CDR2 YYREEE (reference sequence). The CDR3 here is CASSLDPGEVGETQYF. CDR3 nucleotide sequence: TGTGCCAGCAGCTTGGACCCGGGGGAGGTGGGAGAGACCCAGTACTTC.

In this sample, this clone turned up a few times. V and J are TRBV4-3 and TRBJ2-7, with 7 bases lining up with TRBD1. J gave up 7 bases and V 3 bases, and 6 bases lay outside the gene matches. The CDR3 totals 13 residues. CDR1 LGHNA and CDR2 YSLEER come from the germline V gene. CDR3 sequence: CASSQTGMGEQYF. CDR3 nucleotides: TGCGCCAGCAGCCAGACAGGGATGGGGGAGCAGTACTTC.

The chain recombines TRBV2 with TRBJ2-5, with 7 bases lining up with TRBD2. The germline V gene has CDR1 SNHLY and CDR2 FYNNEI. V lost 6 bases, J lost 5 bases, and 12 bases stayed unmatched. The CDR3 consists of 15 residues. CDR3 sequence reads: CASSDAEAGRETQYF. CDR3 in DNA: TGTGCCAGCAGCGATGCTGAAGCGGGGAGGGAGACCCAGTACTTC.

The chain links TRBV25-1 to TRBJ1-3; D is perhaps TRBD1 (5 bases). The CDR3 spans 16 residues. CDR1 and CDR2 from the germline V gene are MGHDK and SYGVNS. Trimming took 0 bases from V and 0 from J, leaving 9 bases between them. The CDR3 DNA is TGTGCCAGCAGTGAATATTCAGGGCTCTCTGGAAACACCATATATTTT. Translated: CASSEYSGLSGNTIYF.